The 18 T cell receptor beta chains listed next were all sequenced from one sample in a study of T cells after yellow fever vaccination. A single record per CDR3 protein comes from TCRdb applying MiXCR to the 5' RACE reads. Among about 260,000 distinct CDR3 sequences listed, about 5.2% were seen once. Sequenced here: CD4+ T cells sorted from PBMCs, sampled on the day of the yellow fever booster vaccination. The receptors come from a young man who received the YFV17D yellow fever vaccine.

V and J are TRBV7-2 and TRBJ1-6; unclear D gene. Germline loops: CDR1 SGHTA, CDR2 FQGNSA. The CDR3 loop spans 11 amino acids. V lost 5 bases and J lost 9, with 5 bases in between. CDR3 protein: CASSQSSPLHF. CDR3 nucleotide sequence: TGTGCCAGCAGCCAAAGTTCACCCCTCCACTTT.

The sample holds many counts of this clonotype. This chain links TRBV3-1 with TRBJ1-5; D is possibly TRBD1 (5 bases). Germline V gene data show CDR1 as LGHDT and CDR2 as YNNKEL (reference sequence). V lost 1 base and J 0 bases, leaving 10 bases between the germline ends. CDR3 length equals 16 residues. CDR3: CASSQGGTGSNQPQHF. DNA of the CDR3: TGTGCCAGCAGCCAAGGAGGGACGGGTAGCAATCAGCCCCAGCATTTT.

The CDR3 region is CSAYRDTYYGYTF. In DNA form, the CDR3 reads TGCAGCGCATACAGGGATACATACTATGGCTACACCTTC. The genes are TRBV29-1 and TRBJ1-2; tentatively, D is TRBD1 (6 bases). Trimming cost V 7 bases and J 3 bases, with 15 bases left between them. CDR3 size: 13 residues. Germline CDR1 is SQVTM and CDR2 is ANQGSEA.

This sequence joins TRBV7-2 and TRBJ2-5, with D tentatively TRBD1 (6 bases). The CDR3 loop spans 16 amino acids. Germline values: CDR1 SGHTA, CDR2 FQGNSA. V was cut by 1 base and J by 0 bases, with 12 bases left in between. The CDR3 protein is CASSLGGHLYQETQYF. The CDR3 DNA follows: TGTGCCAGCAGCTTAGGGGGGCACCTGTACCAAGAGACCCAGTACTTC. The variable domain in full, with the rest retrieved from reference TRBV7-2 and TRBJ2-5, is GAGVSQSPSNKVTEKGKDVELRCDPISGHTALYWYRQSLGQGLEFLIYFQGNSAPDKSGLPSDRFSAERTGGSVSTLTIQRTQQEDSAVYLCASSLGGHLYQETQYFGPGTRLLVL.

The CDR3 DNA reads TGTGCCAGCAGCTTAGTCGCAGGGAAAGAGGCTAATGAAAAACTGTTTTTT. Amino acids: CASSLVAGKEANEKLFF. J is TRBJ1-4 and V is TRBV7-9, with D perhaps matching TRBD1 (5 bases). Trimming removed 1 base from V and 3 bases from J, with 15 bases in between. The CDR3 consists of 17 residues. Germline V gene data show CDR1 as SEHNR and CDR2 as FQNEAQ (reference sequence).

This clonotype was observed a handful of times. This rearrangement joins TRBV7-2 to TRBJ1-2; D possibly corresponds to TRBD1 (6 bases). The CDR3 has 14 residues. The germline V gene has CDR1 SGHTA and CDR2 FQGNSA. The germline V and J ends were trimmed by 5 bases and 8 bases, with 18 bases remaining between them. Here the CDR3 reads CASSLTGFGGGYTF. The CDR3 region has the DNA TGTGCCAGCAGCCTCACAGGGTTTGGAGGAGGCTACACCTTC.

J is TRBJ2-7 and V is TRBV6-5; D is perhaps TRBD1 (6 bases). This CDR3 comprises 13 residues. CDR1 is MNHEY, CDR2 SVGAGI, per germline. The ends were cut back, 5 bases at V and 5 bases at J, with 13 bases in the middle. The CDR3 reads CASSQQGPHEQYV. The CDR3 DNA is TGTGCCAGCAGTCAACAGGGACCCCACGAGCAGTACGTC.

This rearrangement joins TRBV2 to TRBJ2-2, with D unclear. V was shortened by 5 bases and J by 3 bases, with 10 bases between the two germline ends. Per germline, CDR1 SNHLY and CDR2 FYNNEI. CDR3 length: 14 amino acids. CDR3 sequence: CASSWADDTGELFF. CDR3 DNA sequence: TGTGCCAGCAGTTGGGCGGATGACACCGGGGAGCTGTTTTTT.

There are a few counts of this clonotype. The rearrangement uses TRBV5-1 and TRBJ2-2; 8 nucleotides match TRBD1. Germline lookup yields CDR1 SGHRS and CDR2 YFSETQ. V trimming: 9 bases; J trimming: 3 bases; junction bases outside the gene matches: 4. This CDR3 has 13 residues. The CDR3 protein is CANMDRDTGELFF. DNA for the CDR3: TGCGCCAACATGGACAGGGACACCGGGGAGCTGTTTTTT.

This clonotype was counted at least ten times. This chain links TRBV7-2 with TRBJ2-4; TRBD2 agrees at 10 bases. Trimming at V came to 4 bases and at J to 6 bases, leaving 6 bases not matched to a gene. Germline CDR1 reads SGHTA; CDR2 reads FQGNSA. This CDR3 is built from 15 residues. The CDR3 DNA reads as TGTGCCAGCAGCTCAGCGGGGGGGCTGGGAAACATTCAGTACTTC. Protein product: CASSSAGGLGNIQYF.

This clonotype was seen repeatedly, ten times or more. This chain links TRBV5-1 with TRBJ2-7, with D unclear. Germline assignment: CDR1 SGHRS and CDR2 YFSETQ. This CDR3 region has 15 residues. Trimming shortened V by 0 bases and J by 0 bases, and 10 bases separated the two germline ends. The CDR3 DNA reads as TGCGCCAGCAGCTTGGCCCATCGGAGCTCCTACGAGCAGTACTTC. Protein sequence: CASSLAHRSSYEQYF.

In nucleotides, the CDR3 is TGCGCCAGCGGCTCGGAGGTCGCGAACACCGGGGAGCTGTTTTTT. It codes for CASGSEVANTGELFF. The V gene is TRBV5-1, the J gene TRBJ2-2; weak D call: TRBD2 (5 bases). The CDR3 consists of 15 residues. Germline V CDR1 and CDR2: SGHRS, YFSETQ. The germline V and J ends were trimmed by 7 bases and 0 bases, with 13 bases remaining between them.

This clonotype has at least ten counts. The chain combines TRBV5-6 with TRBJ1-4, with D unresolved. Germline values: CDR1 SGHDT, CDR2 YYEEEE. With 3 bases removed from V and 2 bases from J, the gap between germline ends came to 11 bases. The CDR3 covers 15 residues. CDR3 residues: CASSWGRLTNEKLFF. CDR3 nucleotide sequence: TGTGCCAGCAGCTGGGGTAGATTGACTAATGAAAAACTGTTTTTT.

Ten or more counts support this clonotype. The genes are TRBV12-3 or TRBV12-4 and TRBJ2-3; 9 positions match TRBD2. Trimming removed 5 bases from V and 2 bases from J; junction bases left unmatched: 5. This CDR3 is 15 amino acids long. The CDR3 sequence is CASSPRGGNTDTQYF. In nucleotides, the CDR3 is TGTGCCAGCAGTCCGCGGGGGGGTAACACAGATACGCAGTATTTT.

This clonotype was picked up a small number of times. This rearrangement joins TRBV11-2 to TRBJ2-6, with a weak D call TRBD1 (5 bases). From germline, CDR1 is SGHAT and CDR2 FQNNGV. CDR3 length equals 16 residues. The V and J ends lost 10 bases and 0 bases respectively, with 16 bases between them. The CDR3 DNA follows: TGTGCCACCCCGTTTAGGGGAAACTCTGGGGCCAACGTCCTGACTTTC. Protein product: CATPFRGNSGANVLTF.

This clonotype was detected many times. This sequence joins TRBV5-5 and TRBJ1-1; tentatively, D is TRBD1 (5 bases). The germline V gene has CDR1 SGHKS and CDR2 YYEKEE (reference sequence). The CDR3 runs to 11 residues. Trimming stripped 7 bases from V and 8 bases from J, with 12 bases between. CDR3 sequence: CASGRGGEAFF. CDR3 in DNA: TGTGCCAGCGGAAGGGGTGGGGAAGCTTTCTTT.

The J gene is TRBJ1-6, the V gene TRBV20-1; D ambiguous. CDR1 DFQATT and CDR2 SNEGSKA come from the germline V gene (reference sequence). The CDR3 loop spans 14 amino acids. Trimming removed 1 base at V and 4 bases at J, with 8 bases between. CDR3 amino acids: CSARVTNYNSPLHF. In DNA form, the CDR3 reads TGCAGTGCTAGAGTCACAAATTATAATTCACCCCTCCACTTT.

The chain joins TRBV9 to TRBJ2-3, with D maybe TRBD2 (5 bases). Germline assignment: CDR1 SGDLS and CDR2 YYNGEE. The CDR3 consists of 14 residues. V was shortened by 0 bases and J by 4 bases, with 9 bases between the two germline ends. DNA of the CDR3: TGTGCCAGCAGCGTAGCTAGCCAGGCAGATACGCAGTATTTT. This gives the protein CASSVASQADTQYF.